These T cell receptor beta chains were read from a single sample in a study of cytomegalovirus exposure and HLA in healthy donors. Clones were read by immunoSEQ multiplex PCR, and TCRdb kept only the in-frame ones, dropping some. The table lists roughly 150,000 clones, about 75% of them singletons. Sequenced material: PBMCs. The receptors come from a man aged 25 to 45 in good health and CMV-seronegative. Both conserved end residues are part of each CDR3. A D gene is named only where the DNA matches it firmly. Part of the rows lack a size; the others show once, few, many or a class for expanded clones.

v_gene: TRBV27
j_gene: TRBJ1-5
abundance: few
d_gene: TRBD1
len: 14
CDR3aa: CASRMTGNNQPQHF
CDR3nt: TGTGCCAGCAGAATGACAGGGAACAATCAGCCCCAGCATTTT

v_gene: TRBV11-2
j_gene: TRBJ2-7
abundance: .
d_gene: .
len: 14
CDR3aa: CASRSTGSSYEQYF
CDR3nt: TGTGCCAGCAGATCCACAGGGAGCTCCTACGAGCAGTACTTC

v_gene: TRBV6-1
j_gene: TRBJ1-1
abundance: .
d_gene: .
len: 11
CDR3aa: CASSDLAEAFF
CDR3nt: TGTGCCAGCAGTGATTTGGCCGAAGCTTTCTTT

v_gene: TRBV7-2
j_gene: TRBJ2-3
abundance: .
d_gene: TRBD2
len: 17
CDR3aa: CASRSRLSGGPIDTQYF
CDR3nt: TGTGCCAGTCGCTCTCGACTTAGCGGGGGGCCAATAGATACGCAGTATTTT

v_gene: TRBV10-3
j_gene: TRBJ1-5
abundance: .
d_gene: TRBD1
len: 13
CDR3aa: CAIRGQDYQPQHF
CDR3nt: TGTGCCATCAGGGGACAGGATTATCAGCCCCAGCATTTT

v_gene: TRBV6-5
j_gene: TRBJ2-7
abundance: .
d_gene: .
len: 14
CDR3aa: CASSPGTGSLEQYF
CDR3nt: TGTGCCAGCAGCCCGGGTACAGGGTCCCTCGAGCAGTACTTC

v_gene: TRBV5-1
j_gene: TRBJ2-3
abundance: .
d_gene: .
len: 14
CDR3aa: CASSSLTSTDTQYF
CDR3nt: TGCGCCAGCAGCTCCTTAACTAGCACAGATACGCAGTATTTT

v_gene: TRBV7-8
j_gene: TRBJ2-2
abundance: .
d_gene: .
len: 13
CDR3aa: CASSLIRQGELFF
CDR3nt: TGTGCCAGCAGCCTAATTCGACAGGGGGAGCTGTTTTTT

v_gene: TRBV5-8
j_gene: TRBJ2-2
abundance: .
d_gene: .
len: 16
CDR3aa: CASSLYGEWESGELFF
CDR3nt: TGTGCCAGCAGCTTGTACGGGGAATGGGAGTCCGGGGAGCTGTTTTTT

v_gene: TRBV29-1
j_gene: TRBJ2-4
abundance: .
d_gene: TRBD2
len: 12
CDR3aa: CSASGGRDIQYF
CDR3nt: TGCAGCGCGTCGGGAGGTAGAGACATTCAGTACTTC

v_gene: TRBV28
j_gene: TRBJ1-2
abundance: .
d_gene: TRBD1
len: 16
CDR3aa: CASSFGDSSNVGGYTF
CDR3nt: TGTGCCAGCAGTTTTGGGGACAGCTCCAATGTTGGTGGCTACACCTTC

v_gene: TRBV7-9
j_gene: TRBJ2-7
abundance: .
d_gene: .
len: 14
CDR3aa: CASSFLRESYEQYF
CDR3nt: TGTGCCAGCAGCTTTTTGAGGGAATCCTACGAGCAGTACTTC

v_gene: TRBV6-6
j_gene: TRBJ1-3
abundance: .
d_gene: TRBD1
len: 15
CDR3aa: CASRLTGSSGNTIYF
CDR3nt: TGTGCCAGCAGGTTGACAGGGAGCTCTGGAAACACCATATATTTT

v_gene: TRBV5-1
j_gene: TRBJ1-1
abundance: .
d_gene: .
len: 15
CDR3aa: CASSWTASMNTEAFF
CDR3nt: TGCGCCAGCAGCTGGACAGCAAGTATGAACACTGAAGCTTTCTTT

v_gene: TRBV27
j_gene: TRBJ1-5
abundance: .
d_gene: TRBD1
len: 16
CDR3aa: CASSPSTGPLRWPQHF
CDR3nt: TGTGCCAGCAGTCCTTCGACAGGGCCGCTGAGATGGCCCCAGCATTTT

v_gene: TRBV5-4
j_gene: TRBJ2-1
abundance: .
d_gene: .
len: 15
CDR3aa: CASSFPGTQYNEQFF
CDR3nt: TGTGCCAGCAGCTTTCCCGGGACACAATACAATGAGCAGTTCTTC

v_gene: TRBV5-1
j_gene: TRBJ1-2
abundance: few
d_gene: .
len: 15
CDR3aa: CASSSGQTAGFGYTF
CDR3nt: TGCGCCAGCAGCTCCGGTCAGACAGCGGGGTTTGGCTACACCTTC

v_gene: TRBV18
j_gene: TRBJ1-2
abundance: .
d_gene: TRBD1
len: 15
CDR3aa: CASSSQGADLYGYTF
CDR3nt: TGTGCCAGCTCATCACAGGGGGCCGACCTCTATGGCTACACCTTC

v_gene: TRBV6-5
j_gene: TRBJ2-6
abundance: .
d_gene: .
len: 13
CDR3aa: CATLGSGANVLTF
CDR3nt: TGTGCCACCCTCGGGTCTGGGGCCAACGTCCTGACTTTC

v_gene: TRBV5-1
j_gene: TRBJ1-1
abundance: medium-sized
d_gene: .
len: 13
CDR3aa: CASSPPAGSEAFF
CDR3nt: TGCGCCAGCAGTCCCCCTGCGGGAAGTGAAGCTTTCTTT

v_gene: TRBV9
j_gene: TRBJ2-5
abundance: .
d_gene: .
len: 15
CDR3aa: CASSAESRPGETQYF
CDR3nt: TGTGCCAGCAGCGCAGAGTCGAGGCCCGGGGAGACCCAGTACTTC

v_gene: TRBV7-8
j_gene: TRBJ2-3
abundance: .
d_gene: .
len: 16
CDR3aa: CASSPGRGLSTDTQYF
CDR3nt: TGTGCCAGCAGCCCGGGGCGGGGCCTTAGCACAGATACGCAGTATTTT

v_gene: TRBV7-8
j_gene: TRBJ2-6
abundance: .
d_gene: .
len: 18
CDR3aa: CASSTKHRSVSGANGLTF
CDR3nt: TGTGCCAGCAGCACGAAACACAGGTCCGTCTCTGGGGCCAACGGCCTGACTTTC

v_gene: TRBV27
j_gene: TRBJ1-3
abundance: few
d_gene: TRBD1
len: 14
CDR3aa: CASRTSGGGNTIYF
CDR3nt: TGTGCCAGCAGAACCTCAGGGGGAGGAAACACCATATATTTT

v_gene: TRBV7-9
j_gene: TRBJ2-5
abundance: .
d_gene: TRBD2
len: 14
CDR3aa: CASSAGLAGETQYF
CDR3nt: TGTGCCAGCAGCGCAGGACTAGCGGGGGAGACCCAGTACTTC

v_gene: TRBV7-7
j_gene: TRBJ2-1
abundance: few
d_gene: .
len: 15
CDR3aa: CASSLAEASYNEQFF
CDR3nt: TGTGCCAGCAGCTTAGCAGAGGCCTCCTACAATGAGCAGTTCTTC

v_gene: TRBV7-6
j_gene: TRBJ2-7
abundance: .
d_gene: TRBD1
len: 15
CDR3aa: CASSPLGTGLYEQYF
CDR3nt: TGTGCCAGCAGTCCTCTTGGGACAGGGCTCTACGAGCAGTACTTC

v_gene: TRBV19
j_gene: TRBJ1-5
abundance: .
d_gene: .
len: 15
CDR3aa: CASSIRVGSNQPQHF
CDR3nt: TGTGCCAGTAGTATCAGGGTTGGGAGCAATCAGCCCCAGCATTTT

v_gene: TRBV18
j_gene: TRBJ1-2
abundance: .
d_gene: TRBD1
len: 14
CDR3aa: CASSPPGQGGGYTF
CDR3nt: TGTGCCAGCTCCCCTCCGGGACAGGGTGGTGGCTACACCTTC

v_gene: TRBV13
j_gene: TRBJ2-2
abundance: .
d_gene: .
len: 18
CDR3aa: CASSSNPYGVLNTGELFF
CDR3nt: TGTGCCAGCAGCTCCAACCCCTACGGGGTATTGAACACCGGGGAGCTGTTTTTT

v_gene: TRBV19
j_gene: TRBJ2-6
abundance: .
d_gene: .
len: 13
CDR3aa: CASTRTDLNGLTF
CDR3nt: TGTGCCAGTACAAGGACTGACCTCAACGGCCTGACTTTC

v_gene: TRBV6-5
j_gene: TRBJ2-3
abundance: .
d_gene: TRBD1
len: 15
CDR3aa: CASSLGGQGTDTQYF
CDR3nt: TGTGCCAGCAGTCTAGGAGGACAGGGCACAGATACGCAGTATTTT

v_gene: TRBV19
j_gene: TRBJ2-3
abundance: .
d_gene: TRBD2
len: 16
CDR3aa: CASAGLAVSNTDTQYF
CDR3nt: TGTGCCAGCGCGGGACTAGCGGTTTCTAACACAGATACGCAGTATTTT

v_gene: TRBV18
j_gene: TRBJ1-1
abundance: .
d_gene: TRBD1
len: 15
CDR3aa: CASSPTGQGWTEAFF
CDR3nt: TGTGCCAGCTCACCTACCGGACAGGGGTGGACTGAAGCTTTCTTT

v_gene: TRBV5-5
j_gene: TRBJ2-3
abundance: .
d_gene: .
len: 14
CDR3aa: CASSLGSTRDTQYF
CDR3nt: TGTGCCAGCAGCTTGGGTAGTACTAGGGATACGCAGTATTTT

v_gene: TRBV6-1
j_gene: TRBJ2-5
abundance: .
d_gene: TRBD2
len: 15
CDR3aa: CASPPLAGPQETQYF
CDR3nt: TGTGCCAGCCCCCCGCTAGCGGGGCCACAAGAGACCCAGTACTTC

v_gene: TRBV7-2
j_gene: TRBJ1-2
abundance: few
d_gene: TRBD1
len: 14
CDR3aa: CASSPGTGESGYTF
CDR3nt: TGTGCCAGCAGCCCCGGGACAGGGGAGAGTGGCTACACCTTC

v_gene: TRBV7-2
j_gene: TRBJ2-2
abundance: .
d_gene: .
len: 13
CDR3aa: CASSPLNTGELFF
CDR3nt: TGTGCCAGCAGCCCCCTGAACACCGGGGAGCTGTTTTTT

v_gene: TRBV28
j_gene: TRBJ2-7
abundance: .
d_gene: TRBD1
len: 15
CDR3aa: CASTVVGTGGGEQYF
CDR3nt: TGTGCCAGCACCGTAGTGGGGACAGGGGGCGGCGAGCAGTACTTC